A single sample is the source of the 5 T cell receptor beta chains below, sequenced in a study of lymphopenia after photon versus proton radiotherapy. Clones were read by immunoSEQ multiplex PCR, and TCRdb kept only the in-frame ones, dropping some. The sample lists around 150,000 clones; approximately 91% were seen once. The sample here was peripheral blood, taken from a patient treated with photon-based radiotherapy. These receptors were obtained from a man between 45 and 60 years old with gastric cancer.

The chain joins TRBV7-2 to TRBJ1-2, with 8 bases aligning to TRBD1. Germline V CDR1 and CDR2: SGHTA, FQGNSA. The trim removed 5 bases at V and 0 bases at J, leaving 8 bases unmatched. There are 16 residues in the CDR3. In DNA form, the CDR3 reads TGTGCCAGCAGCCCTGGGTGGGACAGGACTAACTATGGCTACACCTTC. This encodes CASSPGWDRTNYGYTF.

The chain recombines TRBV29-1 with TRBJ1-2; 9 bases map to TRBD1. Germline CDR1 SQVTM, CDR2 ANQGSEA. The CDR3 loop spans 15 amino acids. Trimming removed 7 bases from V and 2 bases from J; junction bases left unmatched: 11. The DNA for the CDR3 is TGCAGCGCACCGAAGTTCGGACAGGGGAACTATGGCTACACCTTC. Translated: CSAPKFGQGNYGYTF.

This rearrangement joins TRBV14 to TRBJ1-2, with D hard to call. The CDR3 covers 16 residues. V was trimmed by 4 bases and J by 5 bases, leaving 20 bases between them. Germline assignment: CDR1 SGHDN and CDR2 FVKESK. CDR3 coding DNA: TGTGCCAGCAGCCCGAAGACCTCGGAGATTCCTTATGGCTACACCTTC. Residues: CASSPKTSEIPYGYTF.

This chain links TRBV10-3 with TRBJ2-7; D may be TRBD2 (6 bases). V lost 3 bases and J lost 0, with 15 bases in between. The length of the CDR3 is 16 residues. The germline gives CDR1 ENHRY, CDR2 SYGVKD. CDR3 DNA: TGTGCCATCAGTGAACTGAGAGCGGGCCTCTCCTACGAGCAGTACTTC. Residues: CAISELRAGLSYEQYF.

CDR3 amino acids: CASSSVPGQGAYGYTF. The CDR3 nucleotides read TGTGCCAGCAGCTCCGTTCCGGGACAGGGGGCCTATGGCTACACCTTC. This sequence joins TRBV9 and TRBJ1-2; 12 nucleotides align to TRBD1. Germline V gene sequence: CDR1 SGDLS, CDR2 YYNGEE. With V trimmed by 4 bases and J by 4 bases, 8 bases remained unmatched. CDR3 size: 16 residues.